This T cell receptor beta chain was identified during a study of blood T cell repertoires in COVID-19 (TCRdb year 2020). As for the study more broadly: Collaborator samples came from the United States, Italy and Spain and covered acute and convalescent phases of COVID-19. The material from the prospective study consisted of cDNA or gDNA derived from T cells, B-cell-depleted T cells, or PBMCs. A de-identified subject ID, COVID-19 status, age in years and sex were almost always included in the sample metadata. A freely available public database, intended as a resource for researchers studying the immune response to SARS-CoV-2, is where the repertoires were released. The samples were drawn from the first 160 participants of the ongoing ImmuneRACE study and from some 1,300 subjects provided by 6 global collaborators. Subjects who had been exposed to COVID-19, were actively infected with it, or had recovered from it provided the deeply sampled blood TCRbeta repertoires that made up the dataset. HLA class I and class II types, where available, came from metadata supplied by the sample provider rather than from assay-based typing.

TCRbeta CDR3 regions were amplified from genomic DNA using the immunoSEQ Assay, a bias-controlled multiplex PCR. The study's own analysis went as follows. The number of nucleated cells in each sample was estimated from the amplification of reference gene primers within the assay. To quantify the absolute abundance of each unique TCRbeta CDR3 rearrangement, sequence reads were collapsed and filtered. For each sample, productive Simpson clonality was calculated as the square root of Simpson's diversity index across productive rearrangements. Sourced from immuneACCESS, this table was stored by TCRdb with only in-frame sequences that have V and J called. A share of the clones is absent; for the studies checked, an unresolved V gene accounts for under half, and the remainder has no known explanation. D and trimming come from the DNA, and the V and J calls and clone size come from that table. This sample comprises 50,000 to 65,000 clones, approximately 77% of them detected only once. The ten largest account for about 5% of the sample.

Comment on this clone: What antigen it recognizes has not been identified. No base-level quality is on record; no much larger clone is a single base apart.

At one collaborating source in Seattle, patients were enrolled during active infection and were followed longitudinally through the course of disease. The collaborating institutions used their own protocols to collect whole blood in K2EDTA tubes. Collaborator samples were shipped for TCRbeta analysis as frozen whole blood, isolated PBMCs, or DNA extracted from either sample type. V is reduced by 2 bases and J by 5 bases, leaving a spacing of 19 bases between them. The germline V gene encodes CDR1 SGHKS and CDR2 YYEKEE (reference sequence). From its cysteine to its phenylalanine, the CDR3 spans 16 amino acids. Just the 48-base CDR3 DNA is kept, in frame starting at base 1. Study-wide conclusions, independent of this receptor: Clinical and demographic metadata were provided uncurated, with the amount varying by source and participant.

Sequencing was done on a sample of peripheral blood. In this chain, TRBV5-5 is recombined with TRBJ1-2, with TRBD1 as a weak D call on 5 bases. The TCR sequence derives from a woman aged 70 to 79 with COVID-19, enrolled during active disease. For the CDR3, the sequence is CASSFRPDTGEYGYTF. In nucleotide form, the sequence is TGTGCCAGCAGCTTTCGTCCGGACACGGGAGAATATGGCTACACCTTC.